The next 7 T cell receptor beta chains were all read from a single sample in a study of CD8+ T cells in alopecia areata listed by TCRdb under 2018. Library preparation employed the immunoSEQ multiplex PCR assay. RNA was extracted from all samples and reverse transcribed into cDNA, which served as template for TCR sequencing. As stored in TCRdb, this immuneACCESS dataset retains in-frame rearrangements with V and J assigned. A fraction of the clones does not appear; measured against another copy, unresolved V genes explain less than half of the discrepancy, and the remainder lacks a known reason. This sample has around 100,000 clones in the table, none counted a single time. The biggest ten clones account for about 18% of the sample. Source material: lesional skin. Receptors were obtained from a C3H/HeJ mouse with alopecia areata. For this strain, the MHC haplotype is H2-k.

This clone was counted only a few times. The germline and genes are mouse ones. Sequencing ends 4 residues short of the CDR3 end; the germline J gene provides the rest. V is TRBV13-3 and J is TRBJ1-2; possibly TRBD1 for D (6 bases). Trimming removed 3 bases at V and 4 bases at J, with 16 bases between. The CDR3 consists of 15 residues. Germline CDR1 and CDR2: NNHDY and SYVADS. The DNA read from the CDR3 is TGTGCCAGCAGTGCCCCGGCAGGGGACGGCTCC. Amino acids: CASSAPAGDGS. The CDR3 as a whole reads CASSAPAGDGSDYTF.

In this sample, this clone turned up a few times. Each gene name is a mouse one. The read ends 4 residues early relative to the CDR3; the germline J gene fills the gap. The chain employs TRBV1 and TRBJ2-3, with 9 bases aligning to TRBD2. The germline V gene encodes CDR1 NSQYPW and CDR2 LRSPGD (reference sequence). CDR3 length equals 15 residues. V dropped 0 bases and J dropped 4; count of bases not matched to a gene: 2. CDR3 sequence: CTCSAELGGTETLYF. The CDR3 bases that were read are TGCACCTGCAGTGCAGAACTGGGGGGCACAGAA.

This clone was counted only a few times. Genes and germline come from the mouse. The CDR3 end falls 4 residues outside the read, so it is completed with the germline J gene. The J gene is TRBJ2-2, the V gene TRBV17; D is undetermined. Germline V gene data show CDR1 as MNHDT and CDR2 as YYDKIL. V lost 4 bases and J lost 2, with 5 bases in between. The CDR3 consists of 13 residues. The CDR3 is CASSTQNTGQLYF. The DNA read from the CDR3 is TGTGCTAGCAGTACCCAGAACACCGGG.

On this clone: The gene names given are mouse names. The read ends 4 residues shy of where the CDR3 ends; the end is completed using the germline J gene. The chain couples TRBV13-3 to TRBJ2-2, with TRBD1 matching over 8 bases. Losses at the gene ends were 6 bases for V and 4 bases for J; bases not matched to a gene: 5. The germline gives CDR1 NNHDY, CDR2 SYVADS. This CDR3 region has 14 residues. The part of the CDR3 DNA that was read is TGTGCCAGCACGGGACAGGCTGGCACCGGG. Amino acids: CASTGQAGTG. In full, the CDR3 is CASTGQAGTGQLYF.

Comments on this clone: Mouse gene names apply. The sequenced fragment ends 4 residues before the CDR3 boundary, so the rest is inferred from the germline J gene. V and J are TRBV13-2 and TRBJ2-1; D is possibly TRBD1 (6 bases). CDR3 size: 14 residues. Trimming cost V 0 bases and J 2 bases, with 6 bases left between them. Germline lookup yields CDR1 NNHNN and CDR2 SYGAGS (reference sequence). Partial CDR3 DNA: TGTGCCAGCGGTGATGGGACAGACTATGCT. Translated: CASGDGTDYA. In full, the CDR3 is CASGDGTDYAEQFF.

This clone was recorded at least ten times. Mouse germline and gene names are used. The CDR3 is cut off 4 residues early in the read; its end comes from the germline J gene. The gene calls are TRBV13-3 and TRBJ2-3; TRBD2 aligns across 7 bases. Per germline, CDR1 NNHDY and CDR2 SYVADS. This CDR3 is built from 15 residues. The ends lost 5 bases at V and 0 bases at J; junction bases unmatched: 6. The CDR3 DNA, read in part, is TGTGCCAGCAGAGAACTGGGGAGTAGTGCAGAA. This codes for CASRELGSSAE. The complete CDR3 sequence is CASRELGSSAETLYF.

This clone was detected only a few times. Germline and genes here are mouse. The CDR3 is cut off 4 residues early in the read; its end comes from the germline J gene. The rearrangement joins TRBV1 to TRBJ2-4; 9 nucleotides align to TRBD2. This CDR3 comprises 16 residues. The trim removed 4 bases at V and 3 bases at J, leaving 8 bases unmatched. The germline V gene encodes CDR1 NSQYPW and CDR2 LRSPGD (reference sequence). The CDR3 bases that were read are TGCACCTGCAGTGGACTGGGGGATTGGGGACAAAAC. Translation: CTCSGLGDWGQN. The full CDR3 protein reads CTCSGLGDWGQNTLYF.